Below are 14 T cell receptor beta chains sequenced from a single sample in a study of T cells in Graves' hyperthyroidism and ophthalmopathy. TCR beta CDR3 sequences were amplified from RNA transcripts. Primed by the HTBI set, a first-round RT-PCR was run on the TCR CDR3. TCRdb independently ran MiXCR on the multiplex PCR reads; one entry per CDR3 protein. Among fewer than 650,000 distinct CDR3 sequences, roughly 14% were seen once, and the ten largest hold approximately 4.2%. The sequencing input was blood. The source is a woman aged 40-49 years with Graves' ophthalmopathy.

This clonotype was observed many times. The V and J genes are TRBV12-3 or TRBV12-4 and TRBJ2-5; no clear D. Between the trimmed V and J ends, which lost 6 bases and 1 base, there was a span of 12 bases. The CDR3 consists of 14 residues. This CDR3 reads CASSPRPAQETQYF. CDR3 bases: TGTGCCAGCAGCCCCAGGCCGGCCCAAGAGACCCAGTACTTC.

This clonotype was counted ten times or more. J is TRBJ2-5 and V is TRBV4-1; TRBD1 matches at 8 bases. The V gene's germline CDR1 is MGHRA and CDR2 YSYEKL. This CDR3 spans 16 amino acids. The J segment lost 1 base and the V segment lost 4 bases, leaving 8 bases of the junction unmatched. CDR3 loop: CASSLLGQGFQETQYF. In DNA form, the CDR3 reads TGCGCCAGCAGCCTTCTCGGACAGGGTTTCCAAGAGACCCAGTACTTC.

This clonotype has ten or more counts. The J gene is TRBJ2-2, the V gene TRBV12-3 or TRBV12-4; 8 positions match TRBD2. The CDR3 runs 16 residues. V was pared by 6 bases and J by 2 bases, with 8 bases of the junction left unmatched. The CDR3 nucleotides read TGTGCCAGCAGAAAGGGAGGGACTAGAAACACCGGGGAGCTGTTTTTT. As protein: CASRKGGTRNTGELFF.

This clonotype was seen at least ten times. V usage is TRBV6-5 and J usage is TRBJ2-2, with TRBD2 matching over 7 bases. Germline V gene lookup returns CDR1 MNHEY and CDR2 SVGAGI. V lost 2 bases and J lost 1; bases outside the gene matches: 4. This CDR3 region has 16 residues. CDR3 amino acids: CASSYRSGLNTGELFF. DNA of the CDR3: TGTGCCAGCAGTTACCGTAGCGGGCTGAACACCGGGGAGCTGTTTTTT.

In this sample, this clonotype turned up many times. The chain combines TRBV28 with TRBJ1-1, with D uncertain. Deletions cut 5 bases from V and 0 bases from J, with 4 bases between. Per the germline V gene, CDR1 is MDHEN and CDR2 is SYDVKM. The CDR3 has 12 amino acids. The CDR3 coding sequence is TGTGCCAGCAGTGTTATGAACACTGAAGCTTTCTTT. Its protein is CASSVMNTEAFF.

The CDR3 nucleotides are TGTGCCAGCAGCTCCTTCTTGGGAGGGGGGGAATATAACACTGAAGCTTTCTTT. It encodes CASSSFLGGGEYNTEAFF. The genes are TRBV11-2 and TRBJ1-1; D perhaps matches TRBD1 (6 bases). The ends were cut back, 4 bases at V and 2 bases at J, with 23 bases in the middle. Germline assignment: CDR1 SGHAT and CDR2 FQNNGV. The CDR3 extends over 18 amino acids. Full variable domain (rest looked up from reference TRBV11-2 and TRBJ1-1): EAGVAQSPRYKIIEKRQSVAFWCNPISGHATLYWYQQILGQGPKLLIQFQNNGVVDDSQLPKDRFSAERLKGVDSTLKIQPAKLEDSAVYLCASSSFLGGGEYNTEAFFGQGTRLTVV.

In this sample, this clonotype turned up many times. J is TRBJ1-3 and V is TRBV6-2 or TRBV6-3, with D hard to call. The CDR3 covers 14 residues. CDR1 and CDR2 from the germline V gene are MNHEY and SVGEGT. Trimming removed 7 bases from V and 0 bases from J, with 10 bases in between. CDR3 loop: CASISRSSGNTIYF. DNA for the CDR3: TGTGCCAGCATTTCTAGGAGCTCTGGAAACACCATATATTTT.

This clonotype was seen ten or more times. The chain combines TRBV27 with TRBJ1-1, with D unresolved. Germline lookup yields CDR1 MNHEY and CDR2 SMNVEV (reference sequence). CDR3 length: 13 residues. V was shortened by 5 bases and J by 5 bases, with 12 bases between the two germline ends. CDR3 nucleotide sequence: TGTGCCAGCAGTCAAATGACGAGGACTGAAGCTTTCTTT. Its protein product is CASSQMTRTEAFF.

This clonotype appeared many times. The chain links TRBV29-1 to TRBJ1-2, with D perhaps TRBD1 (5 bases). Germline V CDR1 and CDR2: SQVTM, ANQGSEA. This CDR3 has 12 residues. V lost 3 bases and J lost 4, with 9 bases in between. CDR3: CSVEGLTYGYTF. As DNA, the CDR3 is TGCAGCGTTGAGGGACTGACCTATGGCTACACCTTC.

There are many counts of this clonotype. The chain carries TRBV9 and TRBJ2-7; D possibly corresponds to TRBD2 (6 bases). The CDR3 has 13 amino acids. The V gene's germline CDR1 is SGDLS and CDR2 YYNGEE. The germline V and J ends were trimmed by 3 bases and 4 bases, with 11 bases remaining between them. The CDR3 nucleotides are TGTGCCAGCAGCGATGGGAGGCGATACGAGCAGTACTTC. Its translation: CASSDGRRYEQYF. The variable domain in full, with the rest retrieved from reference TRBV9 and TRBJ2-7, is DSGVTQTPKHLITATGQRVTLRCSPRSGDLSVYWYQQSLDQGLQFLIQYYNGEERAKGNILERFSAQQFPDLHSELNLSSLELGDSALYFCASSDGRRYEQYFGPGTRLTVT.

This clonotype was counted a few times. The chain combines TRBV14 with TRBJ2-2; a weak D match, TRBD2 (5 bases). Trimming removed 10 bases at V and 6 bases at J, with 15 bases between. CDR1 SGHDN and CDR2 FVKESK come from the germline V gene. The CDR3 contains 13 residues. CDR3 in amino acids: CATAPGSPGELFF. The CDR3 bases are TGTGCCACCGCGCCGGGAAGTCCCGGGGAGCTGTTTTTT.

As concerns this clonotype: The junction departs from the called germline gene at one end, perhaps through a read error. The chain is built from TRBV6-1 and TRBJ1-1; 7 bases are a match to TRBD1. CDR3 length equals 15 residues. Germline V gene data show CDR1 as MNHNS and CDR2 as SASEGT. CDR3 region: CASSLLTGRNTETFF. DNA of the CDR3: TGTGCCAGCAGTCTCTTGACAGGGAGGAATACTGAAACTTTCTTT.

Remarks on this clonotype: This may stem from a read error, because a much larger clone lies one nucleotide away. In DNA, the CDR3 is TGTGCCAGCAGGCAAGATAGGCAGACCCAGTACTTC. Its translation is CASRQDRQTQYF. The rearrangement joins TRBV4-2 to TRBJ2-5; no definite D call. CDR3 length: 12 residues. Germline CDR1 reads LGHNA; CDR2 reads YNFKEQ.

At least ten counts were recorded for this clonotype. V usage is TRBV6-1 and J usage is TRBJ2-7; 8 bases are a match to TRBD2. The CDR3 is 15 amino acids. V shed 1 base and J 4 bases; nucleotides not matched to a gene: 6. The V gene's germline CDR1 is MNHNS and CDR2 SASEGT. CDR3 protein: CASSEGSGSSYEQYF. CDR3 bases: TGTGCCAGCAGTGAAGGGAGCGGGAGTTCTTACGAGCAGTACTTC.